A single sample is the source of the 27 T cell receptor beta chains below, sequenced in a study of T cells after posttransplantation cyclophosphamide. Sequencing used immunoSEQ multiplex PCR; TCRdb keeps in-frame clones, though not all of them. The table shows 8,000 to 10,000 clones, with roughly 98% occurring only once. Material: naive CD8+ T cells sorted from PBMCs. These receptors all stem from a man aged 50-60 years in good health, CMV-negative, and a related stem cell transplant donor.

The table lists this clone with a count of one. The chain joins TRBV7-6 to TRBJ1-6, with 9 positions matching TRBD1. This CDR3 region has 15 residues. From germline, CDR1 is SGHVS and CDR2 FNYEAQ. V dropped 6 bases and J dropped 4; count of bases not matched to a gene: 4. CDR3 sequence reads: CASSLGQGYNSPLHF. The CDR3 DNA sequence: TGTGCCAGCAGTCTGGGACAGGGATATAATTCACCCCTCCACTTT.

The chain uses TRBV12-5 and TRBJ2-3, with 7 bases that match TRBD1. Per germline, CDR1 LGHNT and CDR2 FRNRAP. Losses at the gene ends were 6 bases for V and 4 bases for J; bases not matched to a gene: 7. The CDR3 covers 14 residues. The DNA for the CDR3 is TGTGCTAGTGGGCAGATGACAGGGTCAGATACGCAGTATTTT. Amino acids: CASGQMTGSDTQYF.

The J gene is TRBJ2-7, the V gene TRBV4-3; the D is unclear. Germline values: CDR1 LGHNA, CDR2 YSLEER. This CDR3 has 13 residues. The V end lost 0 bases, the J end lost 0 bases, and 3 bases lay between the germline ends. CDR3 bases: TGCGCCAGCAGCCAAGAGTACTCCTACGAGCAGTACTTC. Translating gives CASSQEYSYEQYF.

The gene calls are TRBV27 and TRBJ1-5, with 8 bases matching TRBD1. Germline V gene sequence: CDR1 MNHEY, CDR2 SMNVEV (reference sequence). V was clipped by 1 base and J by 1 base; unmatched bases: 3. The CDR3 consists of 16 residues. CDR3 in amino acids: CASSLYGQGSNQPQHF. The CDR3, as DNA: TGTGCCAGCAGTTTATATGGACAGGGAAGCAATCAGCCCCAGCATTTT.

Here the CDR3 DNA reads TGTGCCAGCAGCTTAGACGGACAGGGGGTTTTTTTTGGCTACACCTTC. Protein sequence: CASSLDGQGVFFGYTF. The rearrangement links TRBV11-3 to TRBJ1-2, with TRBD1 matching 10 bases. The germline V gene encodes CDR1 SGHNT and CDR2 YENEEA. This CDR3 contains 16 residues. With V trimmed by 0 bases and J by 7 bases, 8 bases remained unmatched.

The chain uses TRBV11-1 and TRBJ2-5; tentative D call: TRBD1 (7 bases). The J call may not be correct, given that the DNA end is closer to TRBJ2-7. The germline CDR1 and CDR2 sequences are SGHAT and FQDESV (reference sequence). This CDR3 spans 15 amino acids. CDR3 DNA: TGTGCCAGCAGCTTACCACGGGGGACAGCCCACGAGCAGTACTTC. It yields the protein CASSLPRGTAHEQYF.

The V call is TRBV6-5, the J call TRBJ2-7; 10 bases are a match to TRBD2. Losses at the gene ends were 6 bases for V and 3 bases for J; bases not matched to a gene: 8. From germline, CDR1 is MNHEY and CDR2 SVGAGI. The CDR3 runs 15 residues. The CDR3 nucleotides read TGTGCCAGCAGGCACACTAGCGGGATGATCTACGAGCAGTACTTC. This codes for CASRHTSGMIYEQYF.

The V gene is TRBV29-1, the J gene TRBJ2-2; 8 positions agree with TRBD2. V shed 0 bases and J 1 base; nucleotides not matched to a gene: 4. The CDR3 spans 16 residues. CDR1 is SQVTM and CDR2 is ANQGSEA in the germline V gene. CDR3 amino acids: CSVEDSGVLNTGELFF. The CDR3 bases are TGCAGCGTTGAAGATAGCGGGGTCCTGAACACCGGGGAGCTGTTTTTT.

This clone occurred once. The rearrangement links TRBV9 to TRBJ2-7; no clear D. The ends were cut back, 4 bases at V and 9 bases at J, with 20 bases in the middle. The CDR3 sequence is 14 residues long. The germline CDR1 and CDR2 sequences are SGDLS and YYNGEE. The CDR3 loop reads CASSPHGGDLGQYF. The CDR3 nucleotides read TGTGCCAGCAGCCCCCACGGCGGCGACTTGGGGCAGTACTTC.

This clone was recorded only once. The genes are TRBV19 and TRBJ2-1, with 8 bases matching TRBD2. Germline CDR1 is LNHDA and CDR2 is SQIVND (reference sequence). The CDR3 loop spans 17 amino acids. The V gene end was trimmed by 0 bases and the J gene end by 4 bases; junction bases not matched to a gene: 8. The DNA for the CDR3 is TGTGCCAGTAGTATAGATGAGGAAACTAGCGGATACAATGAGCAGTTCTTC. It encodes CASSIDEETSGYNEQFF.

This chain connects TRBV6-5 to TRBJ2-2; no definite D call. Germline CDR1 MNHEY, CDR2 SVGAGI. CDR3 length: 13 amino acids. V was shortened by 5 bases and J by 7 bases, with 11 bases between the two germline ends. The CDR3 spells CASSNVKIGELFF. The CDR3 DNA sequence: TGTGCCAGCAGTAATGTTAAAATCGGGGAGCTGTTTTTT.

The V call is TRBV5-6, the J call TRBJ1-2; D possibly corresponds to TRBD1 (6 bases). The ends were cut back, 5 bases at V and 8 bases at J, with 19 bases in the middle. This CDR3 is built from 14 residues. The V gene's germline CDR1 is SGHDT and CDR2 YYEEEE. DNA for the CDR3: TGTGCCAGCAGGGTTGGGTCAGGGGCTGGCGGCTACACCTTC. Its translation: CASRVGSGAGGYTF.

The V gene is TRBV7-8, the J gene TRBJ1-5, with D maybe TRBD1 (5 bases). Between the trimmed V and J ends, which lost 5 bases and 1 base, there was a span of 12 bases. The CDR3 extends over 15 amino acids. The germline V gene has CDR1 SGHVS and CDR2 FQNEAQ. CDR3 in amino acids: CASSEGGESNQPQHF. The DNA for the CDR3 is TGTGCCAGCAGCGAGGGAGGGGAAAGCAATCAGCCCCAGCATTTT. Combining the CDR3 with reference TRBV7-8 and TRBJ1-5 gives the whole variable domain GAGVSQSPRYKVAKRGQDVALRCDPISGHVSLFWYQQALGQGPEFLTYFQNEAQLDKSGLPSDRFFAERPEGSVSTLKIQRTQQEDSAVYLCASSEGGESNQPQHFGDGTRLSIL.

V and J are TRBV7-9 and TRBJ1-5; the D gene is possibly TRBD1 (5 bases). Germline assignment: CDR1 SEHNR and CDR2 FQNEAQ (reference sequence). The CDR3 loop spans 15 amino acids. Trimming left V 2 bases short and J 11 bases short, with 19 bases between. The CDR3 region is CASSLTFGHPTAQHF. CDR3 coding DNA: TGTGCCAGCAGCTTAACTTTTGGACACCCCACAGCCCAGCATTTT.

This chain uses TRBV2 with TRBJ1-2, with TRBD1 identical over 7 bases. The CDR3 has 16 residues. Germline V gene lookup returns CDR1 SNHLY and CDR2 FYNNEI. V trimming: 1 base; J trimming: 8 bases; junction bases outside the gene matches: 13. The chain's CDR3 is CASSEEVLRGGGGYTF. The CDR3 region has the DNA TGTGCCAGCAGTGAAGAAGTTCTTCGAGGGGGCGGGGGCTACACCTTC.

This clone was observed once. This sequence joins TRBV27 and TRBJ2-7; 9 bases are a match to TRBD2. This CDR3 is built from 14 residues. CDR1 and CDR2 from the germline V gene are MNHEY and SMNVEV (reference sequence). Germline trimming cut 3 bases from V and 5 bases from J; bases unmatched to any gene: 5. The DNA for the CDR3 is TGTGCCAGCAGTTTTAGCGGGAGTCTGAACGAGCAGTACTTC. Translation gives CASSFSGSLNEQYF.

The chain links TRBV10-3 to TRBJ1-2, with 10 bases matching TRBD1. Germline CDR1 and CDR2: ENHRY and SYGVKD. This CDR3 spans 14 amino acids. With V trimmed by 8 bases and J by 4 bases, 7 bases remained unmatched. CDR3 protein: CAIRTTGGGYGYTF. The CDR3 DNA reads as TGTGCCATCCGAACGACAGGGGGCGGCTATGGCTACACCTTC.

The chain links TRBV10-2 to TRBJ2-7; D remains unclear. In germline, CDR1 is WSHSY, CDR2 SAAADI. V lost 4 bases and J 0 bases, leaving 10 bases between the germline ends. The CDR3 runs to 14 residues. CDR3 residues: CASSAGFSSYEQYF. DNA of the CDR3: TGCGCCAGCAGTGCCGGGTTCAGCTCCTACGAGCAGTACTTC.

The CDR3 sequence: CASSVGGVEGRQYF. CDR3 DNA: TGTGCCAGCAGCGTAGGGGGGGTGGAGGGGCGCCAGTACTTC. The rearrangement uses TRBV9 and TRBJ2-5, with D tentatively TRBD2 (6 bases). Germline lookup yields CDR1 SGDLS and CDR2 YYNGEE. V lost 0 bases and J 10 bases, leaving 16 bases between the germline ends. The CDR3 spans 14 residues.

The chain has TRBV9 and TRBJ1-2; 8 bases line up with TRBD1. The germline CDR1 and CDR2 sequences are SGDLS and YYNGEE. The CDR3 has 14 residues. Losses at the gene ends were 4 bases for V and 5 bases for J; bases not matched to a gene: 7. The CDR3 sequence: CASSPPDRGYGYTF. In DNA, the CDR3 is TGTGCCAGCAGCCCCCCCGACAGGGGTTATGGCTACACCTTC.

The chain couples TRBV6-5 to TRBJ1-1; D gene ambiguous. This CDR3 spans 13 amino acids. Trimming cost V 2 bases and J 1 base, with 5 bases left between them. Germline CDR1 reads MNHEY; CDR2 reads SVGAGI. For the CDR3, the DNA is TGTGCCAGCAGTTACGCAGAGAACACTGAAGCTTTCTTT. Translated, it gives CASSYAENTEAFF.

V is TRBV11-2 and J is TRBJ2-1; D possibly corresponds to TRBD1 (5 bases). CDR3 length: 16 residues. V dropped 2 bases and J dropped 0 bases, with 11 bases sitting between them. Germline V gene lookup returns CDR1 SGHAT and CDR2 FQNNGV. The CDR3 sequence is CASSLIHRSSYNEQFF. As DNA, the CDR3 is TGTGCCAGCAGCTTAATCCACAGGAGCTCCTACAATGAGCAGTTCTTC.

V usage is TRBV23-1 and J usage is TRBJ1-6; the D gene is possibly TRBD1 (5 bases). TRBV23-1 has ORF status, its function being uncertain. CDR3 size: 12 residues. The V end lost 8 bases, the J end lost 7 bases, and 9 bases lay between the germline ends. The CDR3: CASSDTNSPLHF. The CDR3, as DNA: TGCGCCAGCTCGGACACCAATTCACCCCTCCACTTT.

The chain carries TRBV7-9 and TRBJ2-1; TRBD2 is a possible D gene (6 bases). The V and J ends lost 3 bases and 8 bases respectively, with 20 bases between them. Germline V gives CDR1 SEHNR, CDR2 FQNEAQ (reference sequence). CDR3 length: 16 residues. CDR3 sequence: CASSFGPWGGTDEQFF. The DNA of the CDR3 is TGTGCCAGCAGCTTCGGCCCCTGGGGAGGCACGGATGAGCAGTTCTTC.

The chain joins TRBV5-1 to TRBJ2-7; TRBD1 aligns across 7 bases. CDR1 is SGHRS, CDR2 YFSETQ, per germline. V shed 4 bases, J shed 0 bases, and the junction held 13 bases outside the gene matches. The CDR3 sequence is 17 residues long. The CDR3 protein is CASSRDRQGPNSYEQYF. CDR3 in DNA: TGCGCCAGCAGCCGAGACAGACAGGGCCCTAACTCCTACGAGCAGTACTTC.

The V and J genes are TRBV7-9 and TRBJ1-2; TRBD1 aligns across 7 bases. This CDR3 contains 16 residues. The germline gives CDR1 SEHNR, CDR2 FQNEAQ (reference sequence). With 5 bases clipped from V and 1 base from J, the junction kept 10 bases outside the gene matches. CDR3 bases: TGTGCCAGCAGCATCCCGGGACAGACCTATAACTATGGCTACACCTTC. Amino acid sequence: CASSIPGQTYNYGYTF.

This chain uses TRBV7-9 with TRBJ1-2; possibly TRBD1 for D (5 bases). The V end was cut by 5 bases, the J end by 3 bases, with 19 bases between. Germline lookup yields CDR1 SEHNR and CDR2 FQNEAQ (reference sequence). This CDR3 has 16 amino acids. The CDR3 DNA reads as TGTGCCAGCAGCCTCCCATTGGAGGGAGGGGACTATGGCTACACCTTC. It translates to CASSLPLEGGDYGYTF.